The clone carrying this T cell receptor beta chain appeared many times. None of the donors, who were healthy HIV-negative adults, had recently had acute infections or vaccinations. All of the donors resided in Nashville, Tennessee, and each was a Caucasian adult. Per the germline V gene, CDR1 is LNHDA and CDR2 is SQIVND (reference sequence). CDR3 length equals 13 residues. Deletions cut 3 bases from V and 3 bases from J, with 5 bases between. The data were produced by immunoSEQ multiplex PCR, yet TCRdb's version contains in-frame clones alone and is incomplete. The sample records 450,000 to 600,000 clones, 79% being singletons. The sample originates from a study of shared clonotypes between healthy human individuals.

The sequenced material came from PBMCs. The chain recombines TRBV19 with TRBJ2-2; D gene ambiguous. This TCR was sampled from a middle-aged woman in good health. Some clones in this sample may be carry-over from other donors' samples. CDR3 in DNA: TGTGCCAGTAGTATTGAGTACACCGGGGAGCTGTTTTTT. Amino acid sequence: CASSIEYTGELFF.